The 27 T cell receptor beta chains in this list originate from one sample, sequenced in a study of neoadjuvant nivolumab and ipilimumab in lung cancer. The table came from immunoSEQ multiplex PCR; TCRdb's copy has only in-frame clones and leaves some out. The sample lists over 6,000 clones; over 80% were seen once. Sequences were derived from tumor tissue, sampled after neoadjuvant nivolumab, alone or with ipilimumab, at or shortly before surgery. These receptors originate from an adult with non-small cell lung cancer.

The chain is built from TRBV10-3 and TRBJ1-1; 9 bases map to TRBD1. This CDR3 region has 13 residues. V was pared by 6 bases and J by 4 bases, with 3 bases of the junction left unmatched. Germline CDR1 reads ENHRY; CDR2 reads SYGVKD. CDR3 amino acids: CAIRQGAFTEAFF. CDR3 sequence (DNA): TGTGCCATCAGACAGGGGGCATTCACTGAAGCTTTCTTT.

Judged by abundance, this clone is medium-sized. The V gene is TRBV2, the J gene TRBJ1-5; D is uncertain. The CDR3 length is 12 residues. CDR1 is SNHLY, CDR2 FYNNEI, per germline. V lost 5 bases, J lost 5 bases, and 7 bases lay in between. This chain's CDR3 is CASSSVDQPQHF. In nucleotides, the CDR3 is TGTGCCAGCAGTAGCGTGGATCAGCCCCAGCATTTT.

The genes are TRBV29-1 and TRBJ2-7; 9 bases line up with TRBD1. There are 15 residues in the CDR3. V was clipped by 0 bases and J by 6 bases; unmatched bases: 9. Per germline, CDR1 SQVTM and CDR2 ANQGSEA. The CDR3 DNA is TGCAGCGTTGAAGATTCTCGGACAGGGGCCTTCGAGCAGTACTTC. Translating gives CSVEDSRTGAFEQYF.

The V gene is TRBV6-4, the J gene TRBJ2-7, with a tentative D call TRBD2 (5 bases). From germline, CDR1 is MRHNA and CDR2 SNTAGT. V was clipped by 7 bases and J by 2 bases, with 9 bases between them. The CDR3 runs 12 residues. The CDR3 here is CASTQEAYEQYF. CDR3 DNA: TGTGCCAGCACCCAGGAGGCCTACGAGCAGTACTTC.

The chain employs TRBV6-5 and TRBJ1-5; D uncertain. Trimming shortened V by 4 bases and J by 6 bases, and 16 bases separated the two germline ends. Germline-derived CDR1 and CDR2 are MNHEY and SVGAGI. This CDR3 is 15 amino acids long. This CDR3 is CASSSEKGPGQPQHF. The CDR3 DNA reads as TGTGCCAGCAGTTCCGAGAAGGGCCCGGGTCAGCCCCAGCATTTT.

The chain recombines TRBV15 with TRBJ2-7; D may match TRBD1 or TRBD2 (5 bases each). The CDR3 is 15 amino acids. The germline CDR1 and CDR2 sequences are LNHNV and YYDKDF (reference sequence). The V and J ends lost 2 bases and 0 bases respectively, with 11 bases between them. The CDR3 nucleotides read TGTGCCACCAGCAGAACCCGGGACGTCTCCTACGAGCAGTACTTC. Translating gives CATSRTRDVSYEQYF.

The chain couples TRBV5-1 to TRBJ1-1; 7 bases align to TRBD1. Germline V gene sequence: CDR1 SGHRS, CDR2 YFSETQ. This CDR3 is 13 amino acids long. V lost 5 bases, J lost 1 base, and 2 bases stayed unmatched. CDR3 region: CASRQGWNTEAFF. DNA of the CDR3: TGCGCCAGCAGACAGGGGTGGAACACTGAAGCTTTCTTT.

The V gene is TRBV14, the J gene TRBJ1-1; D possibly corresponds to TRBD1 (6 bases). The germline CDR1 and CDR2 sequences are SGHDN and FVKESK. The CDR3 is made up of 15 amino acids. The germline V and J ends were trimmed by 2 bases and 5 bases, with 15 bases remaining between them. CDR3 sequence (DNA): TGTGCCAGCAGCCAAAGTTCTGGGGGGCGAACTGAAGCTTTCTTT. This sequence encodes CASSQSSGGRTEAFF. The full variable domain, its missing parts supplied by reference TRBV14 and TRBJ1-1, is EAGVTQFPSHSVIEKGQTVTLRCDPISGHDNLYWYRRVMGKEIKFLLHFVKESKQDESGMPNNRFLAERTGGTYSTLKVQPAELEDSGVYFCASSQSSGGRTEAFFGQGTRLTVV.

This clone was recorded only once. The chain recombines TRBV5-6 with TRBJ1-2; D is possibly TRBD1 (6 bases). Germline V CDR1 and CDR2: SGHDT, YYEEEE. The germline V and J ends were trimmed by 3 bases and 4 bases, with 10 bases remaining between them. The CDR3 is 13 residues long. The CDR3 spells CASSSRGSYGYTF. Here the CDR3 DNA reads TGTGCCAGCAGCTCCAGGGGTTCCTATGGCTACACCTTC.

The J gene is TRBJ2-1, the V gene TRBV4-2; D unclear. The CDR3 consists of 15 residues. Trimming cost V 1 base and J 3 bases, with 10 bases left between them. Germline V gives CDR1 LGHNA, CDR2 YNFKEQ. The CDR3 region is CASSQGQDGYNEQFF. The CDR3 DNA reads TGTGCCAGCAGCCAAGGCCAAGACGGCTACAATGAGCAGTTCTTC.

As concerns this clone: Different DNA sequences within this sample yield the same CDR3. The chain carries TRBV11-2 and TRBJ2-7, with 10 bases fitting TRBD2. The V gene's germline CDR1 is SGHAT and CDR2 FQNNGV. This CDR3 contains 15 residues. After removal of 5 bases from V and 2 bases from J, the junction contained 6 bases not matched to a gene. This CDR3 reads CASSPRTSGAYEQYF. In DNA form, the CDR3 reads TGTGCCAGCAGCCCCCGGACTAGCGGTGCCTACGAGCAGTACTTC.

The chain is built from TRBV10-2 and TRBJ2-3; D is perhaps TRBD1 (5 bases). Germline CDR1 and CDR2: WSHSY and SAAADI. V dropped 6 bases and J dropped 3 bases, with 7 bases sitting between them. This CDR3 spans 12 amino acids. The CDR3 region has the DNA TGCGCCAGCAGGCCAGGGACAGATACGCAGTATTTT. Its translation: CASRPGTDTQYF.

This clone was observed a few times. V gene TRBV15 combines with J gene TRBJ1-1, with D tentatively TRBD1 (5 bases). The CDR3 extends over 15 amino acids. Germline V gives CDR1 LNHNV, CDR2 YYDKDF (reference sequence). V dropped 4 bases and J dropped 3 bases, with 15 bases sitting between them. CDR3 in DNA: TGTGCCACCAGCACCGCTTCAGGCAGGGACACTGAAGCTTTCTTT. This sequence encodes CATSTASGRDTEAFF.

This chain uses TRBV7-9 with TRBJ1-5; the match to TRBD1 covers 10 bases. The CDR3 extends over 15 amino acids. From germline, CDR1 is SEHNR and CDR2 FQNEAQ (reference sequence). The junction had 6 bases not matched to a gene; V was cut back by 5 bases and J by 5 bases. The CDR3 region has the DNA TGTGCCAGCAGCGTCGGGACAGGGGCACATCAGCCCCAGCATTTT. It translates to CASSVGTGAHQPQHF. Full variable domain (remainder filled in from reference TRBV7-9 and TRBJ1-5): DTGVSQNPRHKITKRGQNVTFRCDPISEHNRLYWYRQTLGQGPEFLTYFQNEAQLEKSRLLSDRFSAERPKGSFSTLEIQRTEQGDSAMYLCASSVGTGAHQPQHFGDGTRLSIL.

The CDR3 DNA sequence: TGCGCCAGCAGCCAAGATCTACAGATTAGAAGAGCTTTCTTT. It yields the protein CASSQDLQIRRAFF. The chain employs TRBV4-1 and TRBJ1-1; D uncertain. V was shortened by 0 bases and J by 10 bases, with 15 bases between the two germline ends. The CDR3 covers 14 residues. Germline-derived CDR1 and CDR2 are MGHRA and YSYEKL.

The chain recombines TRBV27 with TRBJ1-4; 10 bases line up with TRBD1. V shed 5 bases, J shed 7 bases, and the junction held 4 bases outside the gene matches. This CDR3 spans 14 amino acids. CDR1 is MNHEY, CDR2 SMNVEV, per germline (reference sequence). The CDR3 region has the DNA TGTGCCAGCAGTCTGACAGGGGGCTTTGAAAAACTGTTTTTT. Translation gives CASSLTGGFEKLFF.

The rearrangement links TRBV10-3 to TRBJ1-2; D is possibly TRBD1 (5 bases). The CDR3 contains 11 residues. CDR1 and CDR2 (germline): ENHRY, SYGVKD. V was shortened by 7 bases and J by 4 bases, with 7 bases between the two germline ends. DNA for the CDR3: TGTGCCATCACCGGGGGCTATGGCTACACCTTC. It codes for CAITGGYGYTF.

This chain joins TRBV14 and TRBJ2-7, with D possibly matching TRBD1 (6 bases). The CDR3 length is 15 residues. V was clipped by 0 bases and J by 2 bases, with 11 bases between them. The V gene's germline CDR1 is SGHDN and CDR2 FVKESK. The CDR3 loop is CASSQDLRTAYEQYF. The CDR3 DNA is TGTGCCAGCAGCCAAGATCTCCGGACAGCCTACGAGCAGTACTTC.

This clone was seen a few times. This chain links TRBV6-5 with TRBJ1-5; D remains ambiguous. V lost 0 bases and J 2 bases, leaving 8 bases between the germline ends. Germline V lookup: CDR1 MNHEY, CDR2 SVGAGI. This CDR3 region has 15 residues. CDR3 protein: CASSYSSEGNQPQHF. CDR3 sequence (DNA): TGTGCCAGCAGTTACTCGAGCGAGGGCAATCAGCCCCAGCATTTT.

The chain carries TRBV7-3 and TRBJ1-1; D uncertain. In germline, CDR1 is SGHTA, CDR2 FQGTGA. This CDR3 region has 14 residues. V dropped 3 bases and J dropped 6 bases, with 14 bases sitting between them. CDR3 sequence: CASSLYGVVAEAFF. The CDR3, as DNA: TGTGCCAGCAGCTTGTACGGGGTGGTAGCTGAAGCTTTCTTT.

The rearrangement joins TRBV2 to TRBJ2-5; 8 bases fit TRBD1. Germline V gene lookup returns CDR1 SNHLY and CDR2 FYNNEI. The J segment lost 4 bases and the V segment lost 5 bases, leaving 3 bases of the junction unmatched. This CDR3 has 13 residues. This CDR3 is CASSWTGRETQYF. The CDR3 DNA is TGTGCCAGCAGTTGGACAGGGCGAGAGACCCAGTACTTC.

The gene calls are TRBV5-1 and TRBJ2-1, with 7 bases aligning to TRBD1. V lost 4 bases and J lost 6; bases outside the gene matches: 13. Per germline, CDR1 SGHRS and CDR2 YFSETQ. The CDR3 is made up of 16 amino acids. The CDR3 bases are TGCGCCAGCAGCATTTCTACAGGGGCGGTAAGCAATGAGCAGTTCTTC. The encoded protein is CASSISTGAVSNEQFF.

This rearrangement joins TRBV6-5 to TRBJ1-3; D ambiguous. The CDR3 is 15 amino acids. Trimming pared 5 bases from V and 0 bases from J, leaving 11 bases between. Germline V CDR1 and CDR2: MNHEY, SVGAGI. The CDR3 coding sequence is TGTGCCAGCAGTCCAACACGGAGCTCTGGAAACACCATATATTTT. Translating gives CASSPTRSSGNTIYF.

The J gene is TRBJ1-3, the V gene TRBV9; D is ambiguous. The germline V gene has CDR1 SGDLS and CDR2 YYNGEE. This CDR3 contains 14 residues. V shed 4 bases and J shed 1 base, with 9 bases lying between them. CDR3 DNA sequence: TGTGCCAGCAGCCCCCAAGGGTCTGGAAACACCATATATTTT. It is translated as CASSPQGSGNTIYF.

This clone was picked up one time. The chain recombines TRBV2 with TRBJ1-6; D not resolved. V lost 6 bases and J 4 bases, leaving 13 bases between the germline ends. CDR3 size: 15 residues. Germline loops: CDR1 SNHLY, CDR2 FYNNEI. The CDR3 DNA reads TGTGCCAGCAGGATTGAGGACGTATATAATTCACCCCTCCACTTT. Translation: CASRIEDVYNSPLHF.

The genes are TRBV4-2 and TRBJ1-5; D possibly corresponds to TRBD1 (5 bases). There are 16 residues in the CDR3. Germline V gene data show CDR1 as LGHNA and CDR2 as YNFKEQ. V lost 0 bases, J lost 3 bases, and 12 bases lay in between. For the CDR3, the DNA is TGTGCCAGCAGCCAAGAAATCGGGGGGGTCAATCAGCCCCAGCATTTT. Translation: CASSQEIGGVNQPQHF.

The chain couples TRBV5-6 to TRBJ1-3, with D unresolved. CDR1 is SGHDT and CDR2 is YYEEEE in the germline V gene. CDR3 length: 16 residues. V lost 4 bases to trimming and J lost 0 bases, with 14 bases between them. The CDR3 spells CASSPPEGFSGNTIYF. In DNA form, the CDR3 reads TGTGCCAGCAGCCCCCCTGAGGGTTTCTCTGGAAACACCATATATTTT.